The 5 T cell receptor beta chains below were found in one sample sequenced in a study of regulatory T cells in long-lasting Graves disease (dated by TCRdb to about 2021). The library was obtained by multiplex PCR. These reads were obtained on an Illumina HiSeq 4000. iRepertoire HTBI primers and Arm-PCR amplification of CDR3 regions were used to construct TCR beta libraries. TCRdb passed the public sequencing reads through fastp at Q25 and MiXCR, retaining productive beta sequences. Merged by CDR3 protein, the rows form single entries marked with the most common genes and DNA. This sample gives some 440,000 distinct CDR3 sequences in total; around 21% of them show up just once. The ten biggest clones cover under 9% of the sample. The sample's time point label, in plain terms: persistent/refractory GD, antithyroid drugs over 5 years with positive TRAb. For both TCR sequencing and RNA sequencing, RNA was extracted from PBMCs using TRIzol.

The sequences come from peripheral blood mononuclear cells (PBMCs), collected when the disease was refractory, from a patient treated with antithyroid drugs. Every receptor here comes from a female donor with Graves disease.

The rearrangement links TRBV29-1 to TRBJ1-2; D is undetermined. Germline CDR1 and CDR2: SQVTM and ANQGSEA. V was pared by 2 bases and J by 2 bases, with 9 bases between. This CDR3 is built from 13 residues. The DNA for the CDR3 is TGCAGCGTTGAAAGTCTATTAAACTATGGCTACACCTTC. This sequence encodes CSVESLLNYGYTF.

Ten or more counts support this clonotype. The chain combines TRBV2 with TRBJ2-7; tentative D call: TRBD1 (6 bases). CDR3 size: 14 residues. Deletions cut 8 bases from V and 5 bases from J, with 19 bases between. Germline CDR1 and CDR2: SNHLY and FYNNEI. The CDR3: CASWVDTGYHEQYF. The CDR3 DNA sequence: TGTGCCAGCTGGGTTGATACAGGGTACCACGAGCAGTACTTC. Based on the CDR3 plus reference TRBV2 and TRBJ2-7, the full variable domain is EPEVTQTPSHQVTQMGQEVILRCVPISNHLYFYWYRQILGQKVEFLVSFYNNEISEKSEIFDDQFSVERPDGSNFTLKIRSTKLEDSAMYFCASWVDTGYHEQYFGPGTRLTVT.

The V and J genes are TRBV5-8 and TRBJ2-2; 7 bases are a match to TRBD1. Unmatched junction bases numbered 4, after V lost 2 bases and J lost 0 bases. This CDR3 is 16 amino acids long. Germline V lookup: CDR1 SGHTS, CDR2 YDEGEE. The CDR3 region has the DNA TGTGCCAGCAGCTTTGGGGGACAGACGAACACCGGGGAGCTGTTTTTT. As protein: CASSFGGQTNTGELFF.

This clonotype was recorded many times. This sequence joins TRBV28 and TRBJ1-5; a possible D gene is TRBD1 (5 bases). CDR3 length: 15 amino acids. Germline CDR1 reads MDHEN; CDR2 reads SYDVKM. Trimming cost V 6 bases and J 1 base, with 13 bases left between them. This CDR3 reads CASRPWGLSNQPQHF. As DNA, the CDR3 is TGTGCCAGCAGACCTTGGGGCCTGAGCAATCAGCCCCAGCATTTT.

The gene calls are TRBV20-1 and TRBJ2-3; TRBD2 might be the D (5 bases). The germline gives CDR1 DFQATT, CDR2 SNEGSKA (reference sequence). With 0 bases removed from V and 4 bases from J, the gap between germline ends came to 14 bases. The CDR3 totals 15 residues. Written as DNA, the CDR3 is TGCAGTGCTAGAGATCTTGGGCTAGCTGCAGATACGCAGTATTTT. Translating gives CSARDLGLAADTQYF.